This T cell receptor beta chain was retrieved from a study of blood T cells in healthy people across ages. General study results and limits: Investigators treated diversity estimates from one million T cells as underestimates. Measured against age, TCR beta diversity per million T cells decreased in a roughly linear manner.

This clonotype was seen a few times. No antigen is known for it. The length of the CDR3 is 16 residues. V lost 8 bases, J lost 6 bases, and 11 bases stayed unmatched. CDR1 LGHDT and CDR2 YNNKEL come from the germline V gene (reference sequence). The authors ran a second PCR of about 7 to 12 cycles using a sample-barcoded 5' primer and a J-beta primer mix. TCRdb reprocessed the 5' RACE reads via MiXCR and lists one record per CDR3 protein. The table shows 750,000 to 850,000 distinct CDR3 sequences, with approximately 25% occurring only once. The sample was also linked to a second study, of T cells of mothers and their children.

The sample taken for sequencing was blood. The chain combines TRBV3-1 with TRBJ2-5, with 14 bases matching TRBD2. The origin of this receptor is a boy younger than 18 in good health. CDR3 bases: TGTGCCAGCGATGGACTAGCGGGGGGAGAGCGGAAGACCCAGTACTTC. Translating gives CASDGLAGGERKTQYF.